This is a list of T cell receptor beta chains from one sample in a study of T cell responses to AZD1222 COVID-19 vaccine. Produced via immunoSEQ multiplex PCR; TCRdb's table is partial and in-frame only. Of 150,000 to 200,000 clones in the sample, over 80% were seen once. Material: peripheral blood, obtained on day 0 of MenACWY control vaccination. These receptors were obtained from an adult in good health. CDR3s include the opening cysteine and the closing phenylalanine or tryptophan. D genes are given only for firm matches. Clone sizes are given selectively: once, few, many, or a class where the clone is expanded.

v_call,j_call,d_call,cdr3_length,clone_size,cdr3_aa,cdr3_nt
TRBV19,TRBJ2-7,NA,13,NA,CARFPGRRYEQYF,TGTGCCAGATTTCCGGGACGGAGATACGAGCAGTACTTC
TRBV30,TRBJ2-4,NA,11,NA,CAWRLGNIQYF,TGTGCCTGGAGATTAGGAAACATTCAGTACTTC
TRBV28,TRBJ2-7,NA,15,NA,CASSPRGTDSLEQYF,TGTGCCAGCAGTCCTCGGGGGACAGACTCCCTCGAGCAGTACTTC
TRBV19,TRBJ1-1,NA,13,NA,CASSIFEAAEAFF,TGTGCCAGTAGTATCTTCGAGGCCGCTGAAGCTTTCTTT
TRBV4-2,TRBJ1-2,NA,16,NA,CASSQKRGTANYGYTF,TGTGCCAGCAGCCAAAAAAGGGGGACCGCAAACTATGGCTACACCTTC
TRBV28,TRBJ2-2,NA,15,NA,CASILSQGHTGELFF,TGTGCCAGCATTCTGTCACAGGGACACACCGGGGAGCTGTTTTTT
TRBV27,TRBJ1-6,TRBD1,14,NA,CASSYAGGNSPLHF,TGTGCCAGCAGTTACGCAGGGGGCAATTCACCCCTCCACTTT
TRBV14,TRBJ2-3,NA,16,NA,CASSQWPGTSTDTQYF,TGTGCCAGCAGCCAATGGCCCGGGACCTCCACAGATACGCAGTATTTT
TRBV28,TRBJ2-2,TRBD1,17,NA,CASSLVGQEINTGELFF,TGTGCCAGCAGTTTAGTGGGACAGGAGATTAACACCGGGGAGCTGTTTTTT
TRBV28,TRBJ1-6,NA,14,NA,CASRSTSANSPLHF,TGTGCCAGCAGATCAACATCCGCTAATTCACCCCTCCACTTT
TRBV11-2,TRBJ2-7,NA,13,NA,CASNPSDGLGQYF,TGTGCCAGCAACCCCTCGGACGGCCTCGGGCAGTACTTC
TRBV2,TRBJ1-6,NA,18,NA,CASLLTRTGNAYNSPLHF,TGTGCCAGCCTTTTGACAAGAACAGGGAACGCCTATAATTCACCCCTCCACTTT
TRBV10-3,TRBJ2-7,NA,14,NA,CAINPGPPTYEQYF,TGTGCCATCAATCCGGGACCCCCCACCTACGAGCAGTACTTC
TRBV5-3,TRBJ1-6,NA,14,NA,CARSLWVDNSPLHF,TGTGCCAGAAGCTTGTGGGTGGATAACTCACCCCTCCACTTT
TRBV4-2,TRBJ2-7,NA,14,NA,CASSQVKGSYEQYF,TGTGCCAGCAGCCAAGTCAAGGGCTCCTACGAGCAGTACTTC
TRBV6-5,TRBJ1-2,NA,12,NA,CASSSYLYGYTF,TGTGCCAGCAGTTCCTATTTGTATGGCTACACCTTC
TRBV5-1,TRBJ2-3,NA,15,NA,CASSWWTTTTDTQYF,TGCGCCAGCAGCTGGTGGACGACCACCACAGATACGCAGTATTTT
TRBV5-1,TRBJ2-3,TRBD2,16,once,CASSPGLAGGTDTQYF,TGCGCCAGCAGCCCGGGACTAGCGGGGGGCACAGATACGCAGTATTTT
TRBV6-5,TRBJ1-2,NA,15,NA,CASRWGEHRDYGYTF,TGTGCCAGCAGATGGGGAGAACACAGAGACTATGGCTACACCTTC
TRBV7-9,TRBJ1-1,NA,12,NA,CASSGQNTEAFF,TGTGCCAGCAGCGGACAGAACACTGAAGCTTTCTTT
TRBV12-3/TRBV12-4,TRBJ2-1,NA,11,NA,CASTAGYEQFF,TGTGCCAGCACGGCGGGCTATGAGCAGTTCTTC
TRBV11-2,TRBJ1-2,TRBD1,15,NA,CASSSPQGVDYGYTF,TGTGCCAGCAGCTCCCCTCAGGGGGTAGACTATGGCTACACCTTC
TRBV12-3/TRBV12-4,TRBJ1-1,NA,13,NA,CASRMDLRAEAFF,TGTGCCAGCAGGATGGACCTTCGCGCAGAAGCTTTCTTT
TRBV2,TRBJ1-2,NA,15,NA,CASSEWRQGGDGYTF,TGTGCCAGCAGTGAATGGCGGCAGGGAGGGGATGGCTACACCTTC
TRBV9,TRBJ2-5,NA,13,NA,CASSGAVQGTQYF,TGTGCCAGCAGCGGTGCGGTTCAAGGGACCCAGTACTTC
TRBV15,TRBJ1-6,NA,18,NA,CATSRAQGPLSYNSPLHF,TGTGCCACCAGCAGAGCGCAGGGACCCCTCTCCTATAATTCACCCCTCCACTTT
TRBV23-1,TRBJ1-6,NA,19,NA,CASSQIDDALSSYNSPLHF,TGCGCCAGCAGTCAAATAGACGACGCATTGAGCTCCTATAATTCACCCCTCCACTTT
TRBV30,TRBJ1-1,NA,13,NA,CAWSVGLNTEAFF,TGTGCCTGGAGTGTGGGATTGAACACTGAAGCTTTCTTT
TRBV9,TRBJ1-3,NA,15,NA,CASSVGTDSGNTIYF,TGTGCCAGCAGCGTAGGGACCGACTCTGGAAACACCATATATTTT
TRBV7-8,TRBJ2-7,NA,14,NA,CASSQGGRSYEQYF,TGTGCCAGCAGCCAGGGGGGCCGGAGTTACGAGCAGTACTTC
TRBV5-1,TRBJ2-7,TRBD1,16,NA,CASSLALGQGAYEQYF,TGCGCCAGCAGCTTGGCCTTAGGACAGGGGGCCTACGAGCAGTACTTC
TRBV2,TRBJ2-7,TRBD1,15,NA,CASSEFWTGAYEQYF,TGTGCCAGCAGTGAATTCTGGACAGGGGCCTACGAGCAGTACTTC
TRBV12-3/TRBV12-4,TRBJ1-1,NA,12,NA,CASSIRGHEAFF,TGTGCCAGCAGTATCCGGGGCCATGAAGCTTTCTTT
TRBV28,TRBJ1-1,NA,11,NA,CASIRGTEAFF,TGTGCCAGCATAAGGGGAACTGAAGCTTTCTTT
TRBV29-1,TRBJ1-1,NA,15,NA,CSVPAHPTGNTEAFF,TGCAGCGTTCCAGCGCACCCGACAGGGAACACTGAAGCTTTCTTT
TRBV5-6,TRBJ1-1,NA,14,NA,CASSFRGVGTEAFF,TGTGCCAGCAGCTTTAGGGGGGTGGGCACTGAAGCTTTCTTT
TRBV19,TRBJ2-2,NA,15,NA,CASKGAGAGTGELFF,TGTGCCAGTAAAGGGGCCGGGGCAGGGACCGGGGAGCTGTTTTTT
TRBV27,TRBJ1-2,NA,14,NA,CASSLLPTNYGYTF,TGTGCCAGCAGTTTATTGCCTACTAACTATGGCTACACCTTC
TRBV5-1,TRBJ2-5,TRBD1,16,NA,CASSSGVGQGQETQYF,TGCGCCAGCAGTTCGGGAGTCGGACAGGGCCAAGAGACCCAGTACTTC
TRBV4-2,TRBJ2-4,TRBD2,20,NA,CASSQDPASGGELAKNIQYF,TGTGCCAGCAGCCAAGATCCAGCTAGCGGGGGGGAACTAGCCAAAAACATTCAGTACTTC
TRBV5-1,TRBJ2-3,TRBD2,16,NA,CASSRGASGGTDTQYF,TGCGCCAGCAGCCGCGGGGCTAGCGGGGGGACAGATACGCAGTATTTT
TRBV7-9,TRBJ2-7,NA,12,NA,CASTLELGEQYF,TGTGCCAGCACTCTTGAGTTGGGCGAGCAGTACTTC
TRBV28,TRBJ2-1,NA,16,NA,CASTPHAGVPYNEQFF,TGTGCCAGCACCCCCCACGCCGGGGTGCCTTACAATGAGCAGTTCTTC
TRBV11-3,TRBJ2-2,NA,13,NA,CASSRNRAGELFF,TGTGCCAGCAGCCGCAACAGGGCTGGGGAGCTGTTTTTT
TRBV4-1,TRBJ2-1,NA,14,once,CASSQGDGYNEQFF,TGCGCCAGCAGCCAGGGGGACGGGTACAATGAGCAGTTCTTC
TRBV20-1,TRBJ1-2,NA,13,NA,CSASLQAGYGYTF,TGCAGTGCTAGTTTACAGGCCGGCTATGGCTACACCTTC
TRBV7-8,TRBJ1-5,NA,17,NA,CASSLDRVGFENQPQHF,TGTGCCAGCAGCTTAGACAGGGTGGGGTTTGAGAATCAGCCCCAGCATTTT
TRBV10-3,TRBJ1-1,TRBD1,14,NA,CAISDGQGETEAFF,TGTGCCATCAGCGATGGACAGGGGGAAACTGAAGCTTTCTTT
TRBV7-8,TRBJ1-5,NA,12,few,CASSLAGQPQHF,TGTGCCAGCAGCTTAGCGGGGCAGCCCCAGCATTTT
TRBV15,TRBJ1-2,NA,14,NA,CATSRDNSPYGYTF,TGTGCCACCAGCAGAGATAACAGTCCCTATGGCTACACCTTC
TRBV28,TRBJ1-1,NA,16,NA,CASSFLEGGLNTEAFF,TGTGCCAGCAGTTTCTTGGAGGGAGGATTGAACACTGAAGCTTTCTTT
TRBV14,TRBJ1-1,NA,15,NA,CASRDRPGDEGEAFF,TGTGCCAGCAGAGATCGTCCAGGGGATGAAGGTGAAGCTTTCTTT
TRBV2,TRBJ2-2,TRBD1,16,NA,CASVPRTGELTGELFF,TGTGCCAGCGTCCCGCGGACAGGGGAACTCACCGGGGAGCTGTTTTTT